This TCR beta chain derives from a study of shared clonotypes between healthy human individuals. About the research overall: Plates per donor: three CD4 naive, three CD4 memory, two CD8 naive, one CD8 memory.

TCRdb's copy holds only in-frame clones and misses some; the assay was immunoSEQ multiplex PCR. Among about 580,000 clones listed, roughly 98% were seen once. Note on this clone: Other DNA sequences of this sample code for an identical CDR3.

V gave up 5 bases and J gave up 0 bases, with 11 bases separating them. The CDR3 sequence is 13 residues long. Germline lookup yields CDR1 SQVTM and CDR2 ANQGSEA. Terminally differentiated effector memory CD45RA+ cells were left out of the naive CD8 fraction, which was CD45RO-negative and positively selected for CCR7. Every donor was a Caucasian adult from Nashville, Tennessee. Material for sequencing was naive CD8+ T cells sorted from blood. This sequence was found in a man younger than 45 in good health. This rearrangement joins TRBV29-1 to TRBJ2-7, with a weak D call TRBD1 (5 bases). CDR3 sequence (DNA): TGCAGCGTTAGGACACCGAGCTCCTACGAGCAGTACTTC. Translation gives CSVRTPSSYEQYF.